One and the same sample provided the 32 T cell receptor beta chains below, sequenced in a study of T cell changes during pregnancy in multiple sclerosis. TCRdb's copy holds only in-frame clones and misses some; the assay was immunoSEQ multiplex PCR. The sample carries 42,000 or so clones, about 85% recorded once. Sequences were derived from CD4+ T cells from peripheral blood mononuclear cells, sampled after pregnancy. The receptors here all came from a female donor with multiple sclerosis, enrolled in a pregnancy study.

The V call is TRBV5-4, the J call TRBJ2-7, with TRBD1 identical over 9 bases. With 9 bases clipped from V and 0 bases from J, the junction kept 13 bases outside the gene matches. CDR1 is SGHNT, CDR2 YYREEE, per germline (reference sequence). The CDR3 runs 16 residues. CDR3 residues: CATGQGRLRSSYEQYF. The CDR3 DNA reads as TGTGCCACGGGACAGGGAAGGCTGAGGAGCTCCTACGAGCAGTACTTC.

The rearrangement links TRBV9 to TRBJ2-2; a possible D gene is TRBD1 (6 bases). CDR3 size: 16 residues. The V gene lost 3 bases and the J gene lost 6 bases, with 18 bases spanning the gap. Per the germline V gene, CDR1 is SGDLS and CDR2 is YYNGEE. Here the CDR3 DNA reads TGTGCCAGCAGCGCCTGGGGGCCTACGGATCCCGGGGAGCTGTTTTTT. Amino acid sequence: CASSAWGPTDPGELFF.

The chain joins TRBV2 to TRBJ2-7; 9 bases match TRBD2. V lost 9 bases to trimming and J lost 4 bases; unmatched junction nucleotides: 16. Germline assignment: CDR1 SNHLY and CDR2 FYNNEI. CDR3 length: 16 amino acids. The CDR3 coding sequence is TGTGCCAGGGGGAGTAGCGGGGGCCCCCCCGGGTACGAGCAGTACTTC. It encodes CARGSSGGPPGYEQYF.

CDR3 DNA sequence: TGTGCCAGCAGTGGCCGGGACAGGGGGTCAGATACGCAGTATTTT. Encoded protein: CASSGRDRGSDTQYF. The chain uses TRBV6-1 and TRBJ2-3, with 11 bases fitting TRBD1. V shed 4 bases and J 4 bases; nucleotides not matched to a gene: 4. The CDR3 consists of 15 residues. Germline CDR1 MNHNS, CDR2 SASEGT.

The DNA of the CDR3 is TGTGCCAGTAGTGACAGGGACGAGCAGTACTTC. Its protein is CASSDRDEQYF. This chain links TRBV19 with TRBJ2-7; 7 bases map to TRBD1. The J segment lost 5 bases and the V segment lost 5 bases, leaving 0 bases of the junction unmatched. CDR3 size: 11 residues. Germline CDR1 LNHDA, CDR2 SQIVND (reference sequence).

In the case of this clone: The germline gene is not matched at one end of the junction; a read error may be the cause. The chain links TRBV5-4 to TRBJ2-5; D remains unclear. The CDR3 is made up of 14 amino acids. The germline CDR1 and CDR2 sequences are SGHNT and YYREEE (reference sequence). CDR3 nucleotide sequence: TGTGCCAGCAGCTTGGGCTGGCTCCAACAGACCCAGTACTTC. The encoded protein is CASSLGWLQQTQYF.

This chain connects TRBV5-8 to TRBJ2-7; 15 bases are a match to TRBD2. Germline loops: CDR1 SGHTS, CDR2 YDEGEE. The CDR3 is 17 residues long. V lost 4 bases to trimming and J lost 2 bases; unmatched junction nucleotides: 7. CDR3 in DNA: TGTGCCAGCAGCCGGGGACTAGCGGGGGGATATGCCTACGAGCAGTACTTC. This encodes CASSRGLAGGYAYEQYF. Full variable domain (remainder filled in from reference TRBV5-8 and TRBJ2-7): EAGVTQSPTHLIKTRGQQATLRCSPISGHTSVYWYQQALGLGLQFLLWYDEGEERNRGNFPPRFSGRQFPNYSSELNVNALELEDSALYLCASSRGLAGGYAYEQYFGPGTRLTVT.

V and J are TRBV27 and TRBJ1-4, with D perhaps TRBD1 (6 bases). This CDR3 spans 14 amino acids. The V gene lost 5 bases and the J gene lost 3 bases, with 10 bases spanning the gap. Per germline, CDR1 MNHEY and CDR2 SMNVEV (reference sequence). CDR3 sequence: CASSPRTANEKLFF. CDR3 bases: TGTGCCAGCAGTCCTCGGACAGCTAATGAAAAACTGTTTTTT.

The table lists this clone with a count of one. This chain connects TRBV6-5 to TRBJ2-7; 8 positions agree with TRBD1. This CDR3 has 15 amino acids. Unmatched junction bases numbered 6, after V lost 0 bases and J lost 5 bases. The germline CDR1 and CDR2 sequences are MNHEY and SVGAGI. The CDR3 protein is CASSYSGQGDHEQYF. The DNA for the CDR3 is TGTGCCAGCAGTTACTCAGGACAGGGAGACCACGAGCAGTACTTC.

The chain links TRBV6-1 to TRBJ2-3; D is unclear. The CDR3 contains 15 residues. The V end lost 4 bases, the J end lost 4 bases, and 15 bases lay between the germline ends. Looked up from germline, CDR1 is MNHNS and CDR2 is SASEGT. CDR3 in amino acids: CASSAGFRPPDTQYF. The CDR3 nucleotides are TGTGCCAGCAGTGCAGGCTTTCGGCCCCCAGATACGCAGTATTTT.

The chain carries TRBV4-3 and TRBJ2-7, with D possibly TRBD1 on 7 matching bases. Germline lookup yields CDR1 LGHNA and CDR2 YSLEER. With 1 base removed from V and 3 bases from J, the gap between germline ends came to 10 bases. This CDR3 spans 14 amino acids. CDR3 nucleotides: TGCGCCAGCAGCCAAGTCAGGGGGGACTACGAGCAGTACTTC. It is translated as CASSQVRGDYEQYF.

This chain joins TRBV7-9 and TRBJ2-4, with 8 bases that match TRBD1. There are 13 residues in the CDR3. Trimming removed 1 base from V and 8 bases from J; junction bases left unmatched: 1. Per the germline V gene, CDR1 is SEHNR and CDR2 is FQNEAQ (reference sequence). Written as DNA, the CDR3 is TGTGCCAGCAGCTTAGTACAGGGGGACATTCAGTACTTC. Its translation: CASSLVQGDIQYF.

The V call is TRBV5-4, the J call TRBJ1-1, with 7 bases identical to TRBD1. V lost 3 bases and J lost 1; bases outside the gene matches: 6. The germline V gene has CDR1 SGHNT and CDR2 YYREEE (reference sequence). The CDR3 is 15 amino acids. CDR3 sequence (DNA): TGTGCCAGCAGCTGGACCGGGACAGCGAACACTGAAGCTTTCTTT. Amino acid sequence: CASSWTGTANTEAFF.

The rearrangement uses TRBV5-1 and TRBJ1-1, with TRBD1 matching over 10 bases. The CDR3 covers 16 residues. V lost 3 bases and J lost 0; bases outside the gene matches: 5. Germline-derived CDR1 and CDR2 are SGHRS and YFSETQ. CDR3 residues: CASSSGTGALNTEAFF. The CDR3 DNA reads TGCGCCAGCAGCTCCGGGACAGGGGCCTTGAACACTGAAGCTTTCTTT.

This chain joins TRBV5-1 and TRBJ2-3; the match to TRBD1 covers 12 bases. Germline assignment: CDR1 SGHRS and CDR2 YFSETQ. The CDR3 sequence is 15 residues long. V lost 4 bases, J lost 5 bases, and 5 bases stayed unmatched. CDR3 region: CASSAGTGGLDTQYF. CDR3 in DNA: TGCGCCAGCAGCGCTGGGACAGGGGGCTTAGATACGCAGTATTTT.

The CDR3 loop is CASSLFGQVAHF. The CDR3 bases are TGTGCCAGCAGTTTATTCGGACAGGTGGCACATTTT. V usage is TRBV28 and J usage is TRBJ1-5; 7 positions match TRBD1. V shed 1 base and J 16 bases; nucleotides not matched to a gene: 7. This CDR3 contains 12 residues. Germline V gene lookup returns CDR1 MDHEN and CDR2 SYDVKM.

CDR3 amino acids: CASSYRSGGDRELFF. The CDR3 DNA follows: TGTGCCAGCAGTTATAGAAGCGGGGGTGACCGGGAGCTGTTTTTT. The V and J genes are TRBV6-5 and TRBJ2-2, with TRBD2 identical over 8 bases. This CDR3 contains 15 residues. Germline-derived CDR1 and CDR2 are MNHEY and SVGAGI. The trim removed 3 bases at V and 9 bases at J, leaving 9 bases unmatched.

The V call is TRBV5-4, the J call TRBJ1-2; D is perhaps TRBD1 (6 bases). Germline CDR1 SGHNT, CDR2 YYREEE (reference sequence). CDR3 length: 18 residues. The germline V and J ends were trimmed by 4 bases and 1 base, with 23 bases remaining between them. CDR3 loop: CASSHGGPTKLGNYGYTF. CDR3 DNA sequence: TGTGCCAGCAGCCACGGGGGGCCGACCAAGTTAGGTAACTATGGCTACACCTTC.

The CDR3 here is CASSVGRVRDGELFF. The DNA for the CDR3 is TGTGCCAGCAGCGTGGGCAGGGTTCGCGACGGGGAGCTGTTTTTT. The V and J genes are TRBV7-6 and TRBJ2-2, with a possible D match to TRBD1 (5 bases). Looked up from germline, CDR1 is SGHVS and CDR2 is FNYEAQ. This CDR3 comprises 15 residues. V lost 5 bases and J lost 7, with 17 bases in between.

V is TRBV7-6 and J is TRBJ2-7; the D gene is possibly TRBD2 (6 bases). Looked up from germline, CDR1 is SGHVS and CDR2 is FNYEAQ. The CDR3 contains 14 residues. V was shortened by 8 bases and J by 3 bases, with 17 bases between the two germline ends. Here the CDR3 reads CASSPAGPGYEQYF. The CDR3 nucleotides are TGTGCCAGCTCTCCCGCGGGACCGGGCTACGAGCAGTACTTC.

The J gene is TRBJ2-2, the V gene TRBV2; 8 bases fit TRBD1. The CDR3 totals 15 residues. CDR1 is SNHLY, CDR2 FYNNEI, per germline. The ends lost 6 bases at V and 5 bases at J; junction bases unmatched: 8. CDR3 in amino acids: CASREGQVETGELFF. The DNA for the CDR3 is TGTGCCAGCAGGGAGGGACAGGTGGAGACCGGGGAGCTGTTTTTT.

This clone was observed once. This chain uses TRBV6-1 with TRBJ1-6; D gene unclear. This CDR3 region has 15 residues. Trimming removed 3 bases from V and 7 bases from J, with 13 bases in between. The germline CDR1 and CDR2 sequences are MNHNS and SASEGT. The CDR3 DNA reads TGTGCCAGCAGTGATCTTCGACTAATGAATTCACCCCTCCACTTT. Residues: CASSDLRLMNSPLHF.

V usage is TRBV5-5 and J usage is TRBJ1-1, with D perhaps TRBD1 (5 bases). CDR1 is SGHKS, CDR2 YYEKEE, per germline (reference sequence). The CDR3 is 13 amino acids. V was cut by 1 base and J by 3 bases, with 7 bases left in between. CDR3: CASSLTGHTEAFF. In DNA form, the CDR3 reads TGTGCCAGCAGCTTGACAGGCCACACTGAAGCTTTCTTT.

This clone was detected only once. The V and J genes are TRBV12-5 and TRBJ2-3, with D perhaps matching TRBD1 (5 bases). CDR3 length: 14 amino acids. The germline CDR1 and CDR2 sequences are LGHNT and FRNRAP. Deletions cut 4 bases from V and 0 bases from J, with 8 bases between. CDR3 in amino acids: CASGSGLSTDTQYF. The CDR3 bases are TGTGCTAGTGGTTCAGGGCTTAGCACAGATACGCAGTATTTT. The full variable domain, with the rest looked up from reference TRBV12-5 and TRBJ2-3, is DARVTQTPRHKVTEMGQEVTMRCQPILGHNTVFWYRQTMMQGLELLAYFRNRAPLDDSGMPKDRFSAEMPDATLATLKIQPSEPRDSAVYFCASGSGLSTDTQYFGPGTRLTVL.

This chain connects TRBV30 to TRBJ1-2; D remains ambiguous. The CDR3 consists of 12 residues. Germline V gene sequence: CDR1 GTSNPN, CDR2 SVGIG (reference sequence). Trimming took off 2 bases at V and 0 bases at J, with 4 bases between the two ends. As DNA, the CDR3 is TGTGCCTGGAGTCTTACTAACTATGGCTACACCTTC. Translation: CAWSLTNYGYTF.

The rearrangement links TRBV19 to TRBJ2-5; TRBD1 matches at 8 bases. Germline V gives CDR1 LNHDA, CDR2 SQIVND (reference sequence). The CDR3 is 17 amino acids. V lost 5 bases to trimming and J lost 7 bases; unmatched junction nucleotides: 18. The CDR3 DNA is TGTGCCAGTAGTCATCCTATGGGGCAGGGGGCGCCGGGGACCCAGTACTTC. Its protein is CASSHPMGQGAPGTQYF.

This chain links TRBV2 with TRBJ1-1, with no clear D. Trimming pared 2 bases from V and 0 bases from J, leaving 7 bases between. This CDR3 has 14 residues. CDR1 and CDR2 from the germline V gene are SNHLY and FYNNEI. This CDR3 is CASSETFMNTEAFF. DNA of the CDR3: TGTGCCAGCAGTGAAACTTTCATGAACACTGAAGCTTTCTTT.

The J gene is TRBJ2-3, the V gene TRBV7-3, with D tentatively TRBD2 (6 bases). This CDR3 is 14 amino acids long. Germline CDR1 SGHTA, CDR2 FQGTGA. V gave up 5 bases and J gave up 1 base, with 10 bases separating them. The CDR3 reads CASSPIAGTDTQYF. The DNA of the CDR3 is TGTGCCAGCAGCCCCATAGCGGGCACAGATACGCAGTATTTT.

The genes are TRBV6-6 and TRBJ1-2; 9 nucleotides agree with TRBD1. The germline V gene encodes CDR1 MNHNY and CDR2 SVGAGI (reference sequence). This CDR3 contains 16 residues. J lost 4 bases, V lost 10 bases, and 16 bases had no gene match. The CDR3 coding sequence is TGTGCCACTACACCGGGACAGGGTGTAGGCGGCTATGGCTACACCTTC. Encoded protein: CATTPGQGVGGYGYTF.

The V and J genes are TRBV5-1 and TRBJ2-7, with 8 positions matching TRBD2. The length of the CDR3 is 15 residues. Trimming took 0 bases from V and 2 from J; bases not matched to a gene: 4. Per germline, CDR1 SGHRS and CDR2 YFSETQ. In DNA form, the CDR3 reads TGCGCCAGCAGCTTGGCCGGCGGGGGGACCTACGAGCAGTACTTC. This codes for CASSLAGGGTYEQYF. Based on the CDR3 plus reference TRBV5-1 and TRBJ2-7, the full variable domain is KAGVTQTPRYLIKTRGQQVTLSCSPISGHRSVSWYQQTPGQGLQFLFEYFSETQRNKGNFPGRFSGRQFSNSRSEMNVSTLELGDSALYLCASSLAGGGTYEQYFGPGTRLTVT.

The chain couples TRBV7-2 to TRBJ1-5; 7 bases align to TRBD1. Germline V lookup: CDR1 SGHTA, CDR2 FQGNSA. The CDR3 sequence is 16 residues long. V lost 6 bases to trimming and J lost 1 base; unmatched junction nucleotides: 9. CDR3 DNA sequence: TGTGCCAGCAGTCCCCAGACAGGGCTAAGCAATCAGCCCCAGCATTTT. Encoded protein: CASSPQTGLSNQPQHF.

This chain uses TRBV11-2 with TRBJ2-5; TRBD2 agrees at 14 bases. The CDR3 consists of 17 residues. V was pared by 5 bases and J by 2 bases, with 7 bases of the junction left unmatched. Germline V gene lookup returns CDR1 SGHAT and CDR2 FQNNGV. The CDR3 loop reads CASSVGLAGVAQETQYF. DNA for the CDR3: TGTGCCAGCAGCGTGGGACTAGCGGGGGTGGCACAAGAGACCCAGTACTTC.